This entry lists 27 T cell receptor beta chains sequenced from one sample in a study of T cells in Graves' hyperthyroidism and ophthalmopathy. Amplified TCR beta CDR3 regions derived from RNA transcripts. In the first-round RT-PCR of the TCR CDR3, the HTBI primer set was used. TCRdb redid the calling of the multiplex PCR reads with MiXCR, one entry per CDR3 protein. Of hundreds of thousands of distinct CDR3 sequences listed, approximately 14% are singletons. Sequencing was performed on blood. These receptors all come from a woman younger than 35 with Graves' hyperthyroidism.

The chain employs TRBV14 and TRBJ2-2, with a tentative D call TRBD2 (6 bases). Deletions cut 1 base from V and 2 bases from J, with 20 bases between. The CDR3 extends over 19 amino acids. Germline-derived CDR1 and CDR2 are SGHDN and FVKESK. CDR3 sequence: CASSQVFASEGLNTGELFF. The DNA for the CDR3 is TGTGCCAGCAGCCAAGTGTTCGCTAGCGAAGGACTTAACACCGGGGAGCTGTTTTTT.

This clonotype has more than one count but fewer than ten. The genes are TRBV4-3 and TRBJ2-7; D might be TRBD1 (5 bases). CDR1 and CDR2 from the germline V gene are LGHNA and YSLEER. The CDR3 is made up of 18 amino acids. Between the trimmed V and J ends, which lost 0 bases and 1 base, there was a span of 19 bases. In DNA form, the CDR3 reads TGCGCCAGCAGCCAAGATACCCAAACAGGTCTCGTTTCCTACGAGCAGTACTTC. Residues: CASSQDTQTGLVSYEQYF.

This clonotype was detected a few times. The genes are TRBV4-3 and TRBJ2-1, with D perhaps TRBD2 (7 bases). The CDR3 is 17 amino acids. Trimming shortened V by 0 bases and J by 5 bases, and 17 bases separated the two germline ends. The germline V gene encodes CDR1 LGHNA and CDR2 YSLEER. The CDR3 is CASSQDLTRGGDNEQFF. CDR3 coding DNA: TGCGCCAGCAGCCAAGATCTGACTAGAGGGGGGGACAATGAGCAGTTCTTC.

This clonotype has more than one count but fewer than ten. The chain uses TRBV20-1 and TRBJ2-7; no clear D. With 6 bases removed from V and 6 bases from J, the gap between germline ends came to 12 bases. This CDR3 comprises 11 residues. Germline V gives CDR1 DFQATT, CDR2 SNEGSKA (reference sequence). CDR3 nucleotides: TGCAGTGCACCTCTGACGGTCGAGCAGTACTTC. Translated, it gives CSAPLTVEQYF.

The chain employs TRBV6-5 and TRBJ2-2, with 7 bases fitting TRBD2. There are 14 residues in the CDR3. Germline CDR1 reads MNHEY; CDR2 reads SVGAGI. V lost 0 bases and J lost 7; bases outside the gene matches: 2. CDR3 in DNA: TGTGCCAGCAGTTACTCGACGGGAGGCGGGGAGCTGTTTTTT. Amino acids: CASSYSTGGGELFF.

The chain employs TRBV10-3 and TRBJ1-5; weak D call: TRBD1 (5 bases). The V and J ends lost 2 bases and 0 bases respectively, with 17 bases between them. Per germline, CDR1 ENHRY and CDR2 SYGVKD. This CDR3 has 18 residues. DNA for the CDR3: TGTGCCATCAGTGAGGCCCTCCGGGGGTCGAGTAGCAATCAGCCCCAGCATTTT. It is translated as CAISEALRGSSSNQPQHF.

The CDR3, as DNA: TGTGCCAGCAGACCCGTCGGGGACCCTCACAATGAGCAGTTCTTC. Amino acids: CASRPVGDPHNEQFF. This chain uses TRBV12-3 or TRBV12-4 with TRBJ2-1; the D gene could be TRBD1 or TRBD2 (5 bases each). With 6 bases removed from V and 5 bases from J, the gap between germline ends came to 17 bases. The CDR3 length is 15 residues.

This clonotype was counted a few times. This chain's CDR3 is CASSGARGQPQHF. CDR3 nucleotide sequence: TGTGCCAGCAGTGGAGCCCGGGGGCAGCCCCAGCATTTT. J is TRBJ1-5 and V is TRBV6-1, with D maybe TRBD1 (5 bases). The germline V gene has CDR1 MNHNS and CDR2 SASEGT. Trimming took off 4 bases at V and 7 bases at J, with 11 bases between the two ends. The CDR3 covers 13 residues.

This clonotype was found a few times. The gene calls are TRBV15 and TRBJ1-4; D possibly corresponds to TRBD1 (5 bases). Trimming pared 0 bases from V and 6 bases from J, leaving 14 bases between. The CDR3 is 16 amino acids. The germline gives CDR1 LNHNV, CDR2 YYDKDF (reference sequence). The CDR3 DNA follows: TGTGCCACCAGCAGAGATTCGGACGGGGGGTATGAAAAACTGTTTTTT. Translating gives CATSRDSDGGYEKLFF.

The rearrangement uses TRBV14 and TRBJ1-2; weak D call: TRBD1 (5 bases). V lost 0 bases, J lost 1 base, and 30 bases lay in between. The germline CDR1 and CDR2 sequences are SGHDN and FVKESK. The CDR3 is 22 residues long. The chain's CDR3 is CASSQDSHKMAATDKSNYGYTF. CDR3 coding DNA: TGTGCCAGCAGCCAAGATTCCCACAAGATGGCAGCGACAGACAAGAGTAACTATGGCTACACCTTC.

A word on this clonotype: This may arise from a read error, as a much more abundant clone is one base away. The chain employs TRBV16 and TRBJ2-1; 7 nucleotides line up with TRBD1. V lost 1 base to trimming and J lost 10 bases; unmatched junction nucleotides: 10. Germline loops: CDR1 KGHSY, CDR2 FQNENV. The CDR3 contains 15 residues. CDR3 amino acids: CASSQLKGAEYEQFF. CDR3 nucleotide sequence: TGTGCCAGCAGCCAATTAAAGGGGGCGGAGTACGAGCAGTTCTTC.

This clonotype has a count of ten or more. This chain joins TRBV5-5 and TRBJ2-7; TRBD1 agrees at 8 bases. CDR1 and CDR2 (germline): SGHKS, YYEKEE (reference sequence). The CDR3 length is 14 residues. The V segment lost 1 base and the J segment 3 bases; nucleotides outside the gene matches: 3. CDR3 in DNA: TGTGCCAGCAGCTTGCAGACAGGGGTCTACGAGCAGTACTTC. Its protein product is CASSLQTGVYEQYF.

The J gene is TRBJ2-3, the V gene TRBV30; the D gene is possibly TRBD2 (7 bases). V was clipped by 2 bases and J by 2 bases, with 11 bases between them. Germline V gene sequence: CDR1 GTSNPN, CDR2 SVGIG (reference sequence). The CDR3 consists of 14 residues. CDR3 in DNA: TGTGCCTGGAGTCGGGGGGCGACCACAGATACGCAGTATTTT. Its translation is CAWSRGATTDTQYF.

The rearrangement joins TRBV7-2 to TRBJ1-3; no firm D call. Germline V gives CDR1 SGHTA, CDR2 FQGNSA. Between the trimmed V and J ends, which lost 5 bases and 0 bases, there was a span of 17 bases. The CDR3 is 17 residues long. DNA for the CDR3: TGTGCCAGCAGCGCCCTACCCTGGGAAATCTCTGGAAACACCATATATTTT. Amino acids: CASSALPWEISGNTIYF.

The V gene is TRBV20-1, the J gene TRBJ1-1; D gene uncertain. Germline V gene data show CDR1 as DFQATT and CDR2 as SNEGSKA (reference sequence). There are 15 residues in the CDR3. V dropped 6 bases and J dropped 2 bases, with 19 bases sitting between them. Written as DNA, the CDR3 is TGCAGTGCCACTCGCGGGGAACGGTCCAACACTGAAGCTTTCTTT. Translating gives CSATRGERSNTEAFF.

V usage is TRBV12-3 or TRBV12-4 and J usage is TRBJ2-3; TRBD2 matches 10 bases. Germline trimming cut 6 bases from V and 6 bases from J; bases unmatched to any gene: 9. This CDR3 contains 15 residues. As DNA, the CDR3 is TGTGCCAGCAGCCCCACGGGACTAGCGTGGGATACGCAGTATTTT. It specifies CASSPTGLAWDTQYF.

This clonotype was seen a few times. The rearrangement uses TRBV6-2 or TRBV6-3 and TRBJ2-2; 10 bases are shared with TRBD2. The V segment lost 7 bases and the J segment 6 bases; nucleotides outside the gene matches: 5. The CDR3 extends over 14 amino acids. The germline CDR1 and CDR2 sequences are MNHEY and SVGEGT. The DNA for the CDR3 is TGTGCCAGCACCCTCAGCGGGGGGGCCGGGGAGCTGTTTTTT. It codes for CASTLSGGAGELFF.

This clonotype appeared many times. The rearrangement uses TRBV5-4 and TRBJ2-5; TRBD2 aligns across 16 bases. V lost 5 bases to trimming and J lost 4 bases; unmatched junction nucleotides: 8. This CDR3 spans 17 amino acids. Germline CDR1 and CDR2: SGHNT and YYREEE (reference sequence). The CDR3 bases are TGTGCCAGCAGTCCGGGACTAGCGGGAGGGGGGAGAGAGACCCAGTACTTC. It is translated as CASSPGLAGGGRETQYF.

This clonotype was detected many times. V gene TRBV29-1 combines with J gene TRBJ2-3; 8 bases agree with TRBD1. V shed 6 bases, J shed 2 bases, and the junction held 13 bases outside the gene matches. The CDR3 loop spans 16 amino acids. Per the germline V gene, CDR1 is SQVTM and CDR2 is ANQGSEA. This chain's CDR3 is CSVPPDGQGSTDTQYF. The CDR3 coding sequence is TGCAGCGTCCCACCCGACGGACAGGGTTCCACAGATACGCAGTATTTT.

Ten or more counts support this clonotype. The chain couples TRBV7-8 to TRBJ1-5, with D unclear. Germline values: CDR1 SGHVS, CDR2 FQNEAQ. V lost 3 bases and J lost 4, with 10 bases in between. The CDR3 is 14 residues long. CDR3 in amino acids: CASSFAQNNQPQHF. For the CDR3, the DNA is TGTGCCAGCAGCTTTGCGCAGAATAATCAGCCCCAGCATTTT. The variable domain in full, completed from reference TRBV7-8 and TRBJ1-5, reads GAGVSQSPRYKVAKRGQDVALRCDPISGHVSLFWYQQALGQGPEFLTYFQNEAQLDKSGLPSDRFFAERPEGSVSTLKIQRTQQEDSAVYLCASSFAQNNQPQHFGDGTRLSIL.

This clonotype was recorded at least ten times. The chain joins TRBV27 to TRBJ2-1; D unclear. This CDR3 region has 13 residues. Germline V CDR1 and CDR2: MNHEY, SMNVEV (reference sequence). V shed 1 base and J shed 9 bases, with 10 bases lying between them. The CDR3 nucleotides read TGTGCCAGCAGTTTATATGAAATAGGTGAGCAGTTCTTC. Its protein product is CASSLYEIGEQFF.

The table lists this clonotype with many counts. The V and J genes are TRBV28 and TRBJ2-7, with TRBD2 as a possible D gene (6 bases). The length of the CDR3 is 13 residues. The germline V gene encodes CDR1 MDHEN and CDR2 SYDVKM. Trimming shortened V by 7 bases and J by 3 bases, and 13 bases separated the two germline ends. The CDR3 region has the DNA TGTGCCAGCAAAACTGCGGGGATCTACGAGCAGTACTTC. Encoded protein: CASKTAGIYEQYF.

This clonotype was counted a few times. The chain employs TRBV12-3 or TRBV12-4 and TRBJ2-1, with 7 bases aligning to TRBD2. The junction had 6 bases not matched to a gene; V was cut back by 3 bases and J by 7 bases. The CDR3 length is 14 residues. The CDR3 loop reads CASSFGGRRNEQFF. The CDR3 region has the DNA TGTGCCAGCAGTTTTGGCGGGAGACGGAATGAGCAGTTCTTC.

In its sample, this clonotype was seen a few times. The genes are TRBV27 and TRBJ2-5; D gene uncertain. Trimming took 7 bases from V and 4 from J, leaving 13 bases between them. Germline CDR1 and CDR2: MNHEY and SMNVEV (reference sequence). CDR3 length equals 13 residues. CDR3 in DNA: TGTGCCAGCACCCGAAGACACGGAGAGACCCAGTACTTC. Protein: CASTRRHGETQYF.

This clonotype was counted at least ten times. J is TRBJ2-7 and V is TRBV12-3 or TRBV12-4, with TRBD2 identical over 9 bases. The CDR3 sequence is 15 residues long. Unmatched junction bases numbered 11, after V lost 6 bases and J lost 5 bases. The CDR3 region has the DNA TGTGCCAGCAGCAAGGGGTTTAGCGGGAGAAACGAGCAGTACTTC. Protein product: CASSKGFSGRNEQYF.

The CDR3 bases are TGTGCCTGGAGTGTTCGACCCCTCGGTGAGCAGTTCTTC. It encodes CAWSVRPLGEQFF. This chain connects TRBV30 to TRBJ2-1, with D uncertain. The CDR3 runs 13 residues. Germline V gene sequence: CDR1 GTSNPN, CDR2 SVGIG (reference sequence). The V gene lost 0 bases and the J gene lost 9 bases, with 12 bases spanning the gap.

This clonotype appeared many times. The chain is built from TRBV29-1 and TRBJ2-7; 8 bases line up with TRBD2. J gave up 3 bases and V 4 bases, and 5 bases lay outside the gene matches. The CDR3 runs to 13 residues. The germline gives CDR1 SQVTM, CDR2 ANQGSEA. The DNA for the CDR3 is TGCAGCGTTGTTCCGGGACTAGACTACGAGCAGTACTTC. This codes for CSVVPGLDYEQYF.